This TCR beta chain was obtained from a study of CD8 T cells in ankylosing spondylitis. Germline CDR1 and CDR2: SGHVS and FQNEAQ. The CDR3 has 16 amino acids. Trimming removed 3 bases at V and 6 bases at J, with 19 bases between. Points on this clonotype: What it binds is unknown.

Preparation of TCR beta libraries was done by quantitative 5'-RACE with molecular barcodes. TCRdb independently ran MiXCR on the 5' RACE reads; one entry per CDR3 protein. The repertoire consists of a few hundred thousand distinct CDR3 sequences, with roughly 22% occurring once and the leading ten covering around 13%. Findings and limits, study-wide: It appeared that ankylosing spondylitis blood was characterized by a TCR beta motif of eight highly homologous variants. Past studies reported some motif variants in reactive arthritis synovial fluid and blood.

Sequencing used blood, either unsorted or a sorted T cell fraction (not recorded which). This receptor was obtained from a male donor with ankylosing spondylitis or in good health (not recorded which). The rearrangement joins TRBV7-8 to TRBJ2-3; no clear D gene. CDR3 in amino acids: CASSLPRLPTGDTQYF. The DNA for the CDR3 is TGTGCCAGCAGCTTGCCGCGTCTCCCGACCGGCGATACGCAGTATTTT. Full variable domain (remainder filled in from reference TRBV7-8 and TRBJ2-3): GAGVSQSPRYKVAKRGQDVALRCDPISGHVSLFWYQQALGQGPEFLTYFQNEAQLDKSGLPSDRFFAERPEGSVSTLKIQRTQQEDSAVYLCASSLPRLPTGDTQYFGPGTRLTVL.